One TCR beta chain is described in this entry. This CDR3 has 15 amino acids. Germline loops: CDR1 SGHTA, CDR2 FQGTGA. V lost 1 base and J lost 2; bases outside the gene matches: 2. This record belongs to a study of shared clonotypes between healthy human individuals. Study-level information: Donors, aged 18 to 49, were a couple of women and three men.

CD8 memory merged CD45RO+ with CCR7-negative CD45RA+ TemRA cells. The table came from immunoSEQ multiplex PCR; TCRdb's copy has only in-frame clones and leaves some out. Of over 100,000 clones listed, about 70% were seen once; the top ten hold roughly a quarter. The TCR sequence derives from a woman younger than 45 in good health. The sample taken for sequencing was memory CD8+ T cells sorted from blood. Subset described: CD45RO+ cells pooled with CCR7-negative TemRA cells. The chain recombines TRBV7-3 with TRBJ2-1; 7 nucleotides match TRBD1. The CDR3 DNA is TGTGCCAGCAGCTTAAACCAGGGGGCCTACAATGAGCAGTTCTTC. Protein product: CASSLNQGAYNEQFF.